Below are 28 T cell receptor beta chains sequenced from a single sample in a study of T cells after yellow fever vaccination. A single record per CDR3 protein comes from TCRdb applying MiXCR to the 5' RACE reads. The repertoire holds 450,000 to 550,000 distinct CDR3 sequences, with under 25% as singletons. This sample comprised PBMCs, obtained 15 days after the yellow fever booster vaccination. The receptors shown here come from a man aged 25 to 40 who received the YFV17D yellow fever vaccine.

The chain has TRBV7-2 and TRBJ2-1, with 9 bases aligning to TRBD1. The CDR3 sequence is 15 residues long. CDR1 is SGHTA, CDR2 FQGNSA, per germline. V was clipped by 4 bases and J by 7 bases; unmatched bases: 8. CDR3 coding DNA: TGTGCCAGCAGCTCGGGACAGGGCTCGAGTAATGAGCAGTTCTTC. Protein: CASSSGQGSSNEQFF.

The chain links TRBV18 to TRBJ2-1; D gene uncertain. V gave up 3 bases and J gave up 7 bases, with 13 bases separating them. Germline loops: CDR1 KGHSH, CDR2 LQKENI. The CDR3 runs 14 residues. As DNA, the CDR3 is TGTGCCAGCTCACCTCGCGGCCCCCAAAATGAGCAGTTCTTC. Translation: CASSPRGPQNEQFF.

The J gene is TRBJ2-3, the V gene TRBV11-2; 7 bases are a match to TRBD1. Per the germline V gene, CDR1 is SGHAT and CDR2 is FQNNGV. The trim removed 3 bases at V and 5 bases at J, leaving 5 bases unmatched. The CDR3 spans 14 residues. The CDR3 protein is CASSFDRVVDTQYF. CDR3 nucleotides: TGTGCCAGCAGCTTTGACAGGGTGGTAGATACGCAGTATTTT.

This chain links TRBV7-8 with TRBJ1-2; TRBD1 is a possible D gene (5 bases). From germline, CDR1 is SGHVS and CDR2 FQNEAQ. V was shortened by 1 base and J by 3 bases, with 15 bases between the two germline ends. The CDR3 spans 16 residues. In DNA form, the CDR3 reads TGTGCCAGCAGCTTAGTTTCCAGGGCAGACTACTATGGCTACACCTTC. It encodes CASSLVSRADYYGYTF.

The chain has TRBV19 and TRBJ2-7; 11 positions agree with TRBD1. This CDR3 comprises 14 residues. The trim removed 6 bases at V and 3 bases at J, leaving 4 bases unmatched. Germline assignment: CDR1 LNHDA and CDR2 SQIVND (reference sequence). The CDR3 here is CASSRTGGRYEQYF. The CDR3 DNA follows: TGTGCCAGTAGCAGGACAGGGGGCCGCTACGAGCAGTACTTC.

This clonotype turned up a few times. The chain couples TRBV20-1 to TRBJ2-1, with TRBD1 identical over 7 bases. In germline, CDR1 is DFQATT, CDR2 SNEGSKA (reference sequence). V shed 5 bases, J shed 15 bases, and the junction held 10 bases outside the gene matches. CDR3 length: 11 residues. The CDR3, as DNA: TGCAGTGCTCGACAGGGCCCTCTCCCGTTCTTC. Residues: CSARQGPLPFF.

This clonotype was counted a few times. The chain has TRBV4-2 and TRBJ2-5; TRBD2 matches 9 bases. The CDR3 loop spans 18 amino acids. The germline gives CDR1 LGHNA, CDR2 YNFKEQ. The V and J ends lost 2 bases and 2 bases, in that order; junction bases with no gene match: 12. CDR3 in amino acids: CASSQPTSGGRLQETQYF. CDR3 coding DNA: TGTGCCAGCAGCCAACCGACTAGCGGAGGGAGGTTACAAGAGACCCAGTACTTC.

This clonotype appeared a few times. V gene TRBV11-2 combines with J gene TRBJ2-1; D is uncertain. Between the trimmed V and J ends, which lost 3 bases and 4 bases, there was a span of 10 bases. The CDR3 is 14 amino acids. Germline loops: CDR1 SGHAT, CDR2 FQNNGV. The CDR3: CASSFVAEYNEQFF. CDR3 nucleotides: TGTGCCAGCAGCTTCGTTGCGGAATACAATGAGCAGTTCTTC.

This clonotype was seen more than once but under ten times. The chain joins TRBV29-1 to TRBJ2-7; a possible D gene is TRBD1 (5 bases). Deletions cut 0 bases from V and 0 bases from J, with 15 bases between. CDR1 is SQVTM, CDR2 ANQGSEA, per germline. This CDR3 is built from 16 residues. CDR3 protein: CSVEDSETAFSYEQYF. The CDR3 region has the DNA TGCAGCGTTGAAGATTCCGAGACAGCGTTCTCCTACGAGCAGTACTTC.

The rearrangement uses TRBV30 and TRBJ2-3; D possibly matches TRBD1 or TRBD2 (6 bases each). From germline, CDR1 is GTSNPN and CDR2 SVGIG (reference sequence). CDR3 length equals 16 residues. The V and J ends lost 0 bases and 4 bases respectively, with 17 bases between them. The CDR3 DNA sequence: TGTGCCTGGAGTGTCATACCGATGGGGGGCCCAGATACGCAGTATTTT. It codes for CAWSVIPMGGPDTQYF.

This chain connects TRBV7-2 to TRBJ2-3, with unresolved D. The CDR3 runs to 13 residues. Trimming stripped 1 base from V and 9 bases from J, with 11 bases between. Germline V gene data show CDR1 as SGHTA and CDR2 as FQGNSA. The DNA of the CDR3 is TGTGCCAGCAGCTTAGACAATTCGAGGACGCAGTATTTT. This codes for CASSLDNSRTQYF.

This chain's CDR3 is CASSTHQGGEQYF. CDR3 in DNA: TGTGCCAGCAGTACACACCAGGGTGGCGAGCAGTACTTC. This chain connects TRBV27 to TRBJ2-7, with D possibly TRBD1 on 5 matching bases. The CDR3 length is 13 residues. Germline CDR1 is MNHEY and CDR2 is SMNVEV (reference sequence). V shed 5 bases and J shed 6 bases, with 14 bases lying between them.

The sample holds many counts of this clonotype. V usage is TRBV7-2 and J usage is TRBJ2-3, with D perhaps given as TRBD1 or TRBD2 (6 bases each). CDR1 is SGHTA and CDR2 is FQGNSA in the germline V gene. V lost 5 bases and J 1 base, leaving 13 bases between the germline ends. The CDR3 runs 15 residues. CDR3 DNA: TGTGCCAGCAGCCGAGGGGGGTCGCGCACAGATACGCAGTATTTT. This translates into CASSRGGSRTDTQYF.

In its sample, this clonotype was seen a few times. This sequence joins TRBV6-7 and TRBJ1-1; D unclear. TRBV6-7 is treated as an ORF (open reading frame) with a function not yet certain. This CDR3 spans 15 amino acids. The V end was cut by 1 base, the J end by 0 bases, with 9 bases between. DNA for the CDR3: TGTGCCAGCAGTTACTACTGGCGGATGAACACTGAAGCTTTCTTT. Its protein product is CASSYYWRMNTEAFF.

V and J are TRBV11-2 and TRBJ2-3; 15 bases agree with TRBD2. V was pared by 5 bases and J by 5 bases, with 11 bases of the junction left unmatched. The CDR3 runs 18 residues. Germline CDR1 is SGHAT and CDR2 is FQNNGV. CDR3 bases: TGTGCCAGCAGCCCGGGGACTAGCGGGAGGTTTCAGGGAGATACGCAGTATTTT. Translating it yields CASSPGTSGRFQGDTQYF.

This clonotype was detected a few times. The V call is TRBV5-5, the J call TRBJ1-4; TRBD1 matches 9 bases. V trimming: 2 bases; J trimming: 6 bases; junction bases outside the gene matches: 5. Germline CDR1 reads SGHKS; CDR2 reads YYEKEE (reference sequence). The CDR3 length is 15 residues. The CDR3 sequence is CASSLAGTGYEKLFF. CDR3 sequence (DNA): TGTGCCAGCAGCTTAGCCGGGACAGGGTATGAAAAACTGTTTTTT. The entire variable domain, with the rest obtained from reference TRBV5-5 and TRBJ1-4, is as follows: DAGVTQSPTHLIKTRGQQVTLRCSPISGHKSVSWYQQVLGQGPQFIFQYYEKEERGRGNFPDRFSARQFPNYSSELNVNALLLGDSALYLCASSLAGTGYEKLFFGSGTQLSVL.

The genes are TRBV7-2 and TRBJ2-1; D is uncertain. Germline V CDR1 and CDR2: SGHTA, FQGNSA. The CDR3 loop spans 15 amino acids. V lost 2 bases, J lost 4 bases, and 12 bases lay in between. The CDR3 region has the DNA TGTGCCAGCAGCTTAAGAGTGGGGATTTACAATGAGCAGTTCTTC. Protein sequence: CASSLRVGIYNEQFF.

This chain connects TRBV20-1 to TRBJ2-3, with D perhaps TRBD1 or TRBD2 (5 bases each). V gave up 6 bases and J gave up 2 bases, with 21 bases separating them. CDR1 and CDR2 from the germline V gene are DFQATT and SNEGSKA (reference sequence). The CDR3 sequence is 16 residues long. The CDR3 loop is CSAMHRSGSATDTQYF. The CDR3 region has the DNA TGCAGTGCAATGCACAGGTCGGGGAGTGCCACAGATACGCAGTATTTT.

The chain joins TRBV2 to TRBJ2-4, with 9 nucleotides matching TRBD1. With 8 bases clipped from V and 0 bases from J, the junction kept 5 bases outside the gene matches. CDR3 size: 15 residues. The germline V gene has CDR1 SNHLY and CDR2 FYNNEI. CDR3 sequence: CASGTGLLAKNIQYF. Written as DNA, the CDR3 is TGTGCCAGCGGGACAGGGCTTCTAGCCAAAAACATTCAGTACTTC. Full variable domain (remainder filled in from reference TRBV2 and TRBJ2-4): EPEVTQTPSHQVTQMGQEVILRCVPISNHLYFYWYRQILGQKVEFLVSFYNNEISEKSEIFDDQFSVERPDGSNFTLKIRSTKLEDSAMYFCASGTGLLAKNIQYFGAGTRLSVL.

The V gene is TRBV7-2, the J gene TRBJ2-6; D not certain. This CDR3 has 16 amino acids. Trimming pared 1 base from V and 0 bases from J, leaving 7 bases between. Germline CDR1 is SGHTA and CDR2 is FQGNSA. The CDR3 coding sequence is TGTGCCAGCAGCTTAGTTTTTACCTCTGGGGCCAACGTCCTGACTTTC. Protein: CASSLVFTSGANVLTF.

This clonotype was counted only a few times. This chain connects TRBV23-1 to TRBJ2-2; D may be TRBD1 or TRBD2 (5 bases each). TRBV23-1 is flagged as an ORF with uncertain function. Between the trimmed V and J ends, which lost 4 bases and 3 bases, there was a span of 12 bases. This CDR3 has 15 amino acids. Written as DNA, the CDR3 is TGCGCCAGCAGTCTACCGGGACCGTACACCGGGGAGCTGTTTTTT. Translation gives CASSLPGPYTGELFF.

A few counts support this clonotype. The chain employs TRBV3-1 and TRBJ1-1; no reliable D call. Germline-derived CDR1 and CDR2 are LGHDT and YNNKEL (reference sequence). This CDR3 has 11 residues. V was pared by 5 bases and J by 8 bases, with 9 bases between. The CDR3 protein is CASSKGSEAFF. Here the CDR3 DNA reads TGTGCCAGCAGCAAAGGCAGCGAAGCTTTCTTT.

This clonotype was seen repeatedly, ten times or more. The chain joins TRBV12-3 or TRBV12-4 to TRBJ2-7; 13 bases agree with TRBD2. The V segment lost 3 bases and the J segment 5 bases; nucleotides outside the gene matches: 4. CDR3 size: 15 residues. CDR3 in amino acids: CASSLGLAGLNEQYF. For the CDR3, the DNA is TGTGCCAGCAGTTTGGGACTAGCGGGACTCAACGAGCAGTACTTC.

This clonotype was seen a few times. The gene calls are TRBV6-5 and TRBJ2-1; D is possibly TRBD2 (6 bases). Germline lookup yields CDR1 MNHEY and CDR2 SVGAGI. The CDR3 is made up of 17 amino acids. V was cut by 0 bases and J by 8 bases, with 20 bases left in between. The CDR3: CASSYSIGLREVDEQFF. DNA of the CDR3: TGTGCCAGCAGTTACTCGATTGGGTTGCGGGAAGTAGATGAGCAGTTCTTC.

This clonotype was seen only a few times. This sequence joins TRBV7-9 and TRBJ2-1; D is perhaps TRBD1 or TRBD2 (6 bases each). This CDR3 has 16 residues. V was pared by 7 bases and J by 2 bases, with 18 bases between. Per germline, CDR1 SEHNR and CDR2 FQNEAQ (reference sequence). The chain's CDR3 is CASTKKEGDPYNEQFF. In DNA, the CDR3 is TGTGCCAGCACCAAAAAGGAGGGGGACCCCTACAATGAGCAGTTCTTC.

V usage is TRBV19 and J usage is TRBJ1-1; possible D gene TRBD1, 6 bases. Germline V gene sequence: CDR1 LNHDA, CDR2 SQIVND (reference sequence). V was trimmed by 3 bases and J by 3 bases, leaving 8 bases between them. The CDR3 runs 13 residues. CDR3 amino acids: CASSIRQDTEAFF. The CDR3 DNA sequence: TGTGCCAGTAGTATTAGACAGGACACTGAAGCTTTCTTT.

The DNA for the CDR3 is TGCAGTGCTAGAGATACTAGCGGGAGTACAGATACGCAGTATTTT. Protein product: CSARDTSGSTDTQYF. The V and J genes are TRBV20-1 and TRBJ2-3, with 11 bases lining up with TRBD2. V was clipped by 0 bases and J by 3 bases; unmatched bases: 2. This CDR3 contains 15 residues. Germline V gives CDR1 DFQATT, CDR2 SNEGSKA (reference sequence).

The gene calls are TRBV5-1 and TRBJ2-7; D assignment may be TRBD1 or TRBD2 (6 bases each). The V gene lost 0 bases and the J gene lost 4 bases, with 14 bases spanning the gap. Germline loops: CDR1 SGHRS, CDR2 YFSETQ. This CDR3 comprises 15 residues. CDR3 protein: CASSLDVGGGYEQYF. The CDR3 DNA reads as TGCGCCAGCAGCTTGGATGTAGGAGGGGGGTACGAGCAGTACTTC.